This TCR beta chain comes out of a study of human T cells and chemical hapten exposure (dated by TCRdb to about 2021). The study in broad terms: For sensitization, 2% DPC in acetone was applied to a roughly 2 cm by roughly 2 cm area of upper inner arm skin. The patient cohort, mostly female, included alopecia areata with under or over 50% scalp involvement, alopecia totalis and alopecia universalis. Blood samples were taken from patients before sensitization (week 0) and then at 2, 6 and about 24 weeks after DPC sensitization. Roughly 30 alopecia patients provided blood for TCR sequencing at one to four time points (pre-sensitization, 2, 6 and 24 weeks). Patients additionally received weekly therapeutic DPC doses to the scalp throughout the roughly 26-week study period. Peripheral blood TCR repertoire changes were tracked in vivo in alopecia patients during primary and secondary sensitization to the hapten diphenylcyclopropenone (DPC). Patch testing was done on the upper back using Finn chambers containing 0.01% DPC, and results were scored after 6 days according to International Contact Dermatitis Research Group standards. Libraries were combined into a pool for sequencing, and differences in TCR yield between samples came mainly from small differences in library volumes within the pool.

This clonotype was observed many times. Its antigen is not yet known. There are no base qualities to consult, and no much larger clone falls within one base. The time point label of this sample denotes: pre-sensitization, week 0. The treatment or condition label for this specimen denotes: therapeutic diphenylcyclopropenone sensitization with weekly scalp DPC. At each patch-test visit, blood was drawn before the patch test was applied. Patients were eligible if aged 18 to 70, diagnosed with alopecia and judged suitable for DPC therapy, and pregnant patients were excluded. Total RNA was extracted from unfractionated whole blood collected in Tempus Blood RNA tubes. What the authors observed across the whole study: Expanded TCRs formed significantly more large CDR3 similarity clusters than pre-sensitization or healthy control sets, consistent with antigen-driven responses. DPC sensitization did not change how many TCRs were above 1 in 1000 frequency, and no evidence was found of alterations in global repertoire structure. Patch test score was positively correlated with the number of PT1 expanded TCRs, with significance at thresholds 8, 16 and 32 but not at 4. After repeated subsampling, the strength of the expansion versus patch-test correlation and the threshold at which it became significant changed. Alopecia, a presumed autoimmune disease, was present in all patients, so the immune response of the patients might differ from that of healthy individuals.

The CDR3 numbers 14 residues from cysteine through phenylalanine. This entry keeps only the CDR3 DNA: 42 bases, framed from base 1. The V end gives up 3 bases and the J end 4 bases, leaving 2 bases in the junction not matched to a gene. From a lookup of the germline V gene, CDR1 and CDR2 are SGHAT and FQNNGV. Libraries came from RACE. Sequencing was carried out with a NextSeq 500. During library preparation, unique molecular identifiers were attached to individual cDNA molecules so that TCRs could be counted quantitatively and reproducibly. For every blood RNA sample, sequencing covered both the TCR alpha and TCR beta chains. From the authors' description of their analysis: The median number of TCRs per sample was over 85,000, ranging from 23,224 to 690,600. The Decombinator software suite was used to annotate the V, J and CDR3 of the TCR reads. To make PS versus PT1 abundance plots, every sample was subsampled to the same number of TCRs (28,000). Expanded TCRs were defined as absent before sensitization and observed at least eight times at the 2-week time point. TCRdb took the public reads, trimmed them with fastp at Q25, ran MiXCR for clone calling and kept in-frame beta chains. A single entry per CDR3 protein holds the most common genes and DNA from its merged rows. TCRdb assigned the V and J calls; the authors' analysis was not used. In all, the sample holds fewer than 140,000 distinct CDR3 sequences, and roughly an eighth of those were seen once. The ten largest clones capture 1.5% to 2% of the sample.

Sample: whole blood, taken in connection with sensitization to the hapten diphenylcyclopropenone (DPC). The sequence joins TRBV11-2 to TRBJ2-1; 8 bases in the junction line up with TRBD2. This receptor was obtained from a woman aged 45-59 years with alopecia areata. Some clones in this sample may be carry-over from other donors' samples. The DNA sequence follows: TGTGCCAGCAGCTTGGAGCGGGAGTACAATGAGCAGTTCTTC. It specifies CASSLEREYNEQFF.